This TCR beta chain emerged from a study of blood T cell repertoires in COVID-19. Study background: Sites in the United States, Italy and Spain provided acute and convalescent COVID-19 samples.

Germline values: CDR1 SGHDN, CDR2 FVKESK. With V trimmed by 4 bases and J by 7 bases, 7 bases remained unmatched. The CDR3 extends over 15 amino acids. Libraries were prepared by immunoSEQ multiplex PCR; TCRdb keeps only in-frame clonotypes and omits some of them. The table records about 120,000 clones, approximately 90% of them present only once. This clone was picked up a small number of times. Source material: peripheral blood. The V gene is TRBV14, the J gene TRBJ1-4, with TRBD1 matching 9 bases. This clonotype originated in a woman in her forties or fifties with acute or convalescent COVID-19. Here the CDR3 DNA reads TGTGCCAGCAGCCGTACAGGGGGCGCGGGTGAAAAACTGTTTTTT. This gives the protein CASSRTGGAGEKLFF.